This T cell receptor (beta chain) was sequenced during a study of cytomegalovirus exposure and HLA in healthy donors (TCRdb year 2017). For context, the study as a whole: According to an earlier analysis of 587 of the donors, some 180 million T cells yielded 117 million unique TCR beta sequences and approximately 300 Gb of sequence data. Using immunosequencing, the study profiled T cell repertoires from 550 to 750 subjects and related those repertoires to cytomegalovirus serostatus. Among the roughly 390 genotyped donors, approximately 77% belonged to the genetic ancestry cluster associated with self-reported Caucasian donors. To decide whether each TCR beta V gene segment behaved as functional or pseudogenic, an earlier analysis of some 540 of the donors relied on high-throughput TCR beta sequencing. Every repertoire in the discovery cohort had been generated on one and the same sequencing platform. Both class I and class II loci were covered by HLA typing, at four-digit resolution. An early release that covered some 630 HLA-typed donors contained 300 to 350 gigabases of sequencing data and tens of millions of unique TCR sequences. The later analysis used no new phenotypic data to find candidate immune exposures, relying instead on TCR beta sequences and their occurrence across donors. The study combined high-throughput TCR immunosequencing, statistical association of individual TCRs with disease status, and machine learning to predict cytomegalovirus infection status. Five DR-DQ haplotypes were treated as single units for association and clustering because of strong linkage in the cohort. Besides the first cohort of 550 to 750 subjects, a separate validation cohort made up of over 95 different subjects was used. Donor age, sex, ethnicity and CMV serostatus were collected together with the repertoire data. Among some 410 genotyped donors of the cohort, an average of about 240,000 unique TCR beta nucleotide sequences was sequenced per donor, of which roughly 17% were non-productive. To study patterns of TCR occurrence, a later analysis re-analyzed previously published TCR beta repertoires from 500 to 850 donors and added high-resolution HLA genotyping. A later genetic analysis took genome-wide SNP genotypes for about three fifths of the roughly 700 donors and used that subset as a discovery cohort. Typing coverage varied by locus: 629-630 donors for A, B, C, DRB1 and DQB1; roughly 510 for DQA1; some 610 for DPA1; about 450 for DPB1. The study was designed to test whether signatures of past pathogen exposure could be identified by cataloging public T cell receptors. Study-wide findings and limitations: It was suggested by the authors that the approach could potentially be generalized to other disease states and immunological phenotypes. A cluster of highly shared sequence variants was judged likely to be a technical artifact of the sequencing pipeline. Linkage disequilibrium might explain the correlated functional status among segregating V segments, but an unknown experimental factor could not be excluded. The study listed 150 to 200 TCR beta chains as associated with cytomegalovirus. Assigning TCR associations to individual alleles was difficult when HLA alleles, especially DR and DQ, strongly co-occurred. V-gene and J-gene trimming of TCR beta chains was associated with a missense DCLRE1C variant in a later genetic analysis, and the association was replicated in an independent cohort. In vitro tests confirmed that a few of the cytomegalovirus-associated TCR beta chains recognize cytomegalovirus antigens. In this cohort, only TCR beta chains were sequenced, and detectable features were limited by the absence of alpha or paired-chain data. Sequencing depth was assumed to be roughly uniform across donors in the presence/absence analyses, though that assumption may not hold. A further reported finding was that TCR beta sequences accurately predicted the HLA-A and HLA-B alleles for most subjects in the first cohort. The 87-base-pair reads could not distinguish some IMGT-functional V segments, including TRBV6-2 and TRBV6-3, so those segments were excluded. A later analysis found that TCR association rates varied across HLA loci, with DRB1 alleles showing the most associated TCRs and HLA-C alleles the fewest. In a later analysis, HLA-associated TCR beta chains showed more clonal expansion and lower generation probabilities than non-associated chains that were equally common. Across donors, most TCR sequences were observed very rarely, whereas some public TCRs were present in many individuals. An earlier analysis of around 600 of the donors showed that most TCR beta V segments appeared in productive rearrangements either about 90% or about 30% of the time, which broadly matched IMGT annotations. Compared with the roughly 720-donor mean, donors in an Asian-associated ancestry cluster had fewer N-insertions in productive TCRs, according to a later genetic analysis. For the cohort, immune exposure information was limited to CMV serostatus. Specific HLA alleles were associated with 18,000 or so TCR beta sequences at a false discovery rate of 0.05 in a later analysis. Several of the top co-occurrence clusters appeared to be linked to parvovirus B19, influenza, CMV and Epstein-Barr virus, according to a later analysis. Most CMV-associated TCR beta chains appeared to be HLA-restricted in a later analysis, and the HLA associations seemed to be driven largely by CMV exposure. About 15 rarely observed V segments, including chromosome 9 orphons, were excluded from the earlier analysis of some 590 of the donors because counts were too low. The classifier was reported to diagnose cytomegalovirus status with high specificity and sensitivity in both the original and validation cohorts. Because HLA typing was missing for some donors at each locus, association tests included only the typed subset.

Of note for this clone: The specificity of this receptor is unknown. There are no base qualities to consult, and no much larger clone falls within one base.

The cohort was made up of roughly 670 healthy bone marrow donors. All cohort members were sampled while nominally healthy, although unrecorded immune exposures were likely present. The donor tested CMV seronegative and was one of the 352 seronegative cohort members. A peripheral blood sample was provided by each donor, and peripheral blood mononuclear cells were used for TCR beta sequencing. The Qiagen DNeasy Blood Extraction Kit was used to extract genomic DNA from the blood cell samples. Preparation of the library involved the immunoSEQ multiplex PCR assay. For the multiplex PCR, a mixture combining 60 forward primers for TCR Vbeta segments and 13 reverse primers for TCR Jbeta segments was used. A multiplex PCR assay on genomic DNA amplified the CDR3 region of rearranged TCR beta genes. The amplified TCR beta libraries were sequenced on the Illumina HiSeq System as 87-base-pair reads. From the authors' description of their analysis: A later analysis counted about 80 million unique TCR beta chains across the 666 repertoires, and approximately 11 million of these chains were shared by at least two donors. Raw reads were error-corrected and collapsed into unique sequences by a nearest-neighbor algorithm in which closely related sequences were merged to remove PCR and sequencing errors. Alignment of CDR3 sequences to IMGT reference sequences was used to assign V, D and J gene segments. For a sequence to be retained, a match of at least six nucleotides to both a V gene segment and a J gene segment was required. Rearrangements were called productive when the CDR3 lacked stop codons and stayed in frame with V and J; all others were non-productive. CDR3 was defined by IMGT convention, running from the second conserved V-encoded cysteine to the conserved J-encoded phenylalanine. In an earlier analysis of approximately 590 of the donors, sequences lacking an unambiguous match to a single V gene segment were excluded. In an earlier analysis of more than 500 of the donors, a V segment was called functional when productive rearrangements were above 56.7%, and segregating when the standard deviation between donors exceeded 5%. A statistical classification framework was built to diagnose cytomegalovirus status from the catalog of TCR beta chain sequences. In a later analysis, V and J genes were assigned by comparing TCR nucleotide sequences against IMGT/GENE-DB human TR gene sequences. The TCRdist pipeline was used in a later analysis to assign CDR3 sequences and most-parsimonious VDJ recombination scenarios. In a later analysis, each TCR beta chain was defined by its CDR3 amino acid sequence together with its V-gene family, and reads without a unique V-gene family were excluded. As a way to deal with suspected cross-contamination and a sequencing artifact, a later analysis dropped hundreds of nucleotide sequences that were highly shared and had low generation probability. A later analysis calculated a clonal expansion index for each public chain from normalized within-repertoire ranks of inferred template counts. Generation probabilities in a later analysis came from a VDJ recombination model fitted to out-of-frame rearrangements, and those results were checked against IGoR. In a later analysis, TCR-TCR, TCR-HLA and TCR-CMV co-occurrence was scored with hypergeometric tests, and a repertoire-size bias correction was applied to TCR pairs. False discovery rates were estimated in a later analysis by permuting HLA or CMV assignments 20 times. A later analysis grouped co-occurring TCRs with DBSCAN, adding TCRdist sequence similarity when clustering within HLA-allele-positive subsets. Repertoires with fewer than 30,000 or more than 120,000 public chains, plus five repertoires with anomalous nucleotide sharing, were excluded from co-occurrence clustering. TCRdb took this table from immuneACCESS and kept in-frame rearrangements with V and J called. Such tables lack part of the clones; where checked against another copy, unresolved V genes explain under half of the gap, and the rest is unexplained. The DNA was the basis for D and trimming; V, J and clone size are from that table. Here the sample has fewer than 250,000 clones; approximately 79% occur a single time. The ten largest clones take up roughly 1.6% of the sample.

The germline ends are 14 bases apart after V is trimmed by 7 bases and J by 7 bases. The CDR3 starts with the cysteine, ends with the phenylalanine, and has 14 residues. The CDR3 DNA has 42 bases and is translated from base 1. From the germline V gene, CDR1 is SNHLY and CDR2 is FYNNEI. The rearrangement joined TRBV2 to TRBJ1-6; the D gene identity is not certain. The receptor was isolated from a woman aged 18-35 years in good health and CMV-seronegative. Input material: PBMCs. This receptor carries the CDR3 CASTSRTVNSPLHF. The sequence in DNA is TGTGCCAGCACCTCACGAACTGTCAATTCACCCCTCCACTTT.